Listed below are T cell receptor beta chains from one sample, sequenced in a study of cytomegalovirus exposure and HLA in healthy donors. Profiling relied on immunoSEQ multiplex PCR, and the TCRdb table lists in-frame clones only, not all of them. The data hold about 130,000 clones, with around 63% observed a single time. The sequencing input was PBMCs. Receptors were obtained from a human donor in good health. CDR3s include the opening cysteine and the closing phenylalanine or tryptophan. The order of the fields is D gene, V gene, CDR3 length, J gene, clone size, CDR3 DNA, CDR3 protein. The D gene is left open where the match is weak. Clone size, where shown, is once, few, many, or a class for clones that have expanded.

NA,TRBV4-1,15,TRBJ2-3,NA,TGCGCCAGCAGCCCCCAGGGGGGCAGCCCAGATACGCAGTATTTT,CASSPQGGSPDTQYF
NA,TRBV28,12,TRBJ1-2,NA,TGTGCCAGCAGCCGGTTGGACTATGGCTACACCTTC,CASSRLDYGYTF
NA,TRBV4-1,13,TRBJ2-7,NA,TGCGCCAGCAGCCAAGAGAAGTGGGACTGGCAGTACTTC,CASSQEKWDWQYF
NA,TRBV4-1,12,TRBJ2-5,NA,TGCGCCAGCAGCCCCGGGGGAGAGACCCAGTACTTC,CASSPGGETQYF
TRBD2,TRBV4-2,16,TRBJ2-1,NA,TGTGCCAGCAGCCAAGATCCTAGCGGGAGTTTCAATGAGCAGTTCTTC,CASSQDPSGSFNEQFF
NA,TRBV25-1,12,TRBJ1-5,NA,TGTGCCAGCAGCCATTGGCCTCAGCCCCAGCATTTT,CASSHWPQPQHF
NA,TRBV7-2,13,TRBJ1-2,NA,TGTGCCAGCAGCTTAGATTGGGGCCGCGGCTACACCTTC,CASSLDWGRGYTF
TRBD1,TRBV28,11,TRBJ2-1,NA,TGTGCCAGCAGTCCCCGACAGGGCCGATTCTTC,CASSPRQGRFF
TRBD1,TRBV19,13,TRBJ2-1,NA,TGTGCCAGTAGTATAGGACAGGGCAATGAGCAGTTCTTC,CASSIGQGNEQFF
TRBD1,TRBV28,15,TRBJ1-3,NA,TGTGCCAGCAGTTTTTCGACAGGGGCTGGAAACACCATATATTTT,CASSFSTGAGNTIYF
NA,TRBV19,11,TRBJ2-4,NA,TGTGCCAGTAGCAACGCTATAGTTCAGTACTTC,CASSNAIVQYF
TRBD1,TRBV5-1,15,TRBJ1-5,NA,TGCGCCAGCAGCTCCGGGACAGGGGGTAATCAGCCCCAGCATTTT,CASSSGTGGNQPQHF
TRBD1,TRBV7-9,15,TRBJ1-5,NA,TGTGCCAGCAGCACGGACAGGGGAGGGAGGCAGCCCCAGCATTTT,CASSTDRGGRQPQHF
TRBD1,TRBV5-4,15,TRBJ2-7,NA,TGTGCCAGCAGCCCGGGGGACAGGGGGAAAAACGAGCAGTACTTC,CASSPGDRGKNEQYF
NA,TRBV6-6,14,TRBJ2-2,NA,TGTGCCAGCATCCACCGGGAGAACACCGGGGAGCTGTTTTTT,CASIHRENTGELFF
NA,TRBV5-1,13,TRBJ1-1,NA,TGCGCCAGCAGCTTGGCGGGGAACACTGAAGCTTTCTTT,CASSLAGNTEAFF
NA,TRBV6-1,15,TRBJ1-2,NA,TGTGCCAGCAGTGAATATTTAATGGCTGACTATGGCTACACCTTC,CASSEYLMADYGYTF
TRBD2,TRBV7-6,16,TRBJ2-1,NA,TGTGCCAGCAGCCCAGGGGCGCTAGCGGGGTACAATGAGCAGTTCTTC,CASSPGALAGYNEQFF
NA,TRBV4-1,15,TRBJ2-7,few,TGCGCCAGCAGCCAAGGGTGGACGGAGGCCTACGAGCAGTACTTC,CASSQGWTEAYEQYF
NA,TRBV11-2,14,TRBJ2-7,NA,TGTGCCAGCAGCCCCTTCGGGACAACCTACGAGCAGTACTTC,CASSPFGTTYEQYF
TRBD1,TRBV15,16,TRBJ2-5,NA,TGTGCCACCAGGGAGAGTGGGACAGCTATTCAAGAGACCCAGTACTTC,CATRESGTAIQETQYF